This T cell receptor beta chain was sequenced during a study of T cells in tuberculosis. Study observations and caveats: Low-affinity CD1B-GMM tetramer-binding T cells may have been missed.

This clone came up a few times. V was cut by 5 bases and J by 0 bases, with 13 bases left in between. This CDR3 region has 16 residues. Germline V gene lookup returns CDR1 SGHAT and CDR2 FQNNGV. Thawed, overnight-rested PBMC were stained with GMM-loaded CD1B tetramer, viability dye and anti-CD3, then sorted. The lipid loaded on the CD1B tetramers was C32 glucose monomycolate from Rhodococcus equi. No alpha-beta pairing information exists for these sequences. The method was immunoSEQ multiplex PCR; TCRdb's version includes in-frame clones alone and lacks a portion of them. Of approximately 59,000 clones in the sample, around 86% were seen once.

The material sequenced was CD1b-GMM tetramer-negative cells sorted from PBMCs. The chain joins TRBV11-2 to TRBJ2-2; perhaps TRBD2 as D (5 bases). The sequence derives from an adult woman with latent tuberculosis. CDR3 coding DNA: TGTGCCAGCAGCCCCGGACTCTTCGCGAACACCGGGGAGCTGTTTTTT. Its translation: CASSPGLFANTGELFF.